The rows below give T cell receptor beta chains drawn from one sample of a study of blood T cell repertoires in COVID-19. TCRdb's table, derived via immunoSEQ multiplex PCR, lists solely in-frame clones and lacks some. The sample carries hundreds of thousands of clones, roughly 90% recorded once. The sample comprised PBMCs or T cells enriched from blood (not recorded which). These receptors came from a woman aged 45-65 years who had been exposed to COVID-19. Each CDR3 is given without its conserved first and last residue. The D gene is left open where the match is weak.

d_gene: .
v_gene: TRBV6-5
CDR3aa: ASNGPGLVTGELF

d_gene: .
v_gene: TRBV9
CDR3aa: ASSVLSHTGELF

d_gene: .
v_gene: TRBV19
CDR3aa: ASSIATGSRYGYT

d_gene: TRBD2
v_gene: TRBV15
CDR3aa: ATSRPSQSSGGYNEQF

d_gene: .
v_gene: TRBV7-8
CDR3aa: ASSLDLAQPYEQY

d_gene: .
v_gene: TRBV19
CDR3aa: ASSMAPGDQPQH

d_gene: TRBD1
v_gene: TRBV27
CDR3aa: ASRRDRATDTQY

d_gene: TRBD1
v_gene: TRBV28
CDR3aa: ASSPRDRGPGRPPQH

d_gene: .
v_gene: TRBV21-1
CDR3aa: ASSNVHLGQGAAPEDEKLF

d_gene: TRBD1
v_gene: TRBV3-1/TRBV3-2
CDR3aa: ASSDRGQGVTGELF

d_gene: TRBD2
v_gene: TRBV7-9
CDR3aa: ASTLRGPGGTGELF

d_gene: TRBD2
v_gene: TRBV27
CDR3aa: ASSLWTSGGRETQY

d_gene: TRBD1
v_gene: TRBV2
CDR3aa: ASSDPPTGARYGYT

d_gene: .
v_gene: TRBV19
CDR3aa: ASSVLVNTGELF

d_gene: TRBD2
v_gene: TRBV19
CDR3aa: ASISGPGGTQY

d_gene: .
v_gene: TRBV28
CDR3aa: ASIPTGGWYGYT

d_gene: TRBD1
v_gene: TRBV25-1
CDR3aa: ATVDRESETQY

d_gene: .
v_gene: TRBV11-2
CDR3aa: ASSLLLGSTGELF

d_gene: TRBD1
v_gene: TRBV3-1/TRBV3-2
CDR3aa: ASSQRDSRPYGYT

d_gene: TRBD1
v_gene: TRBV6-5
CDR3aa: ASRGRQGMNTEAF

d_gene: .
v_gene: TRBV15
CDR3aa: ATGEARPNEKLF

d_gene: .
v_gene: TRBV7-9
CDR3aa: ASSLVTGNTEAF

d_gene: .
v_gene: TRBV25-1
CDR3aa: ASSEYGYGYT

d_gene: .
v_gene: TRBV19
CDR3aa: ASSSDFPATNEKLF

d_gene: TRBD2
v_gene: TRBV3-1/TRBV3-2
CDR3aa: ASSQVGLAGAKQF

d_gene: .
v_gene: TRBV7-9
CDR3aa: ASSPTSGSAGYT

d_gene: .
v_gene: TRBV6-2/TRBV6-3
CDR3aa: ASSYEIEKLF

d_gene: TRBD1
v_gene: TRBV3-1/TRBV3-2
CDR3aa: ASSLTPGTGGGETQY

d_gene: TRBD1
v_gene: TRBV7-2
CDR3aa: ASSHGQGLTGELF

d_gene: TRBD1
v_gene: TRBV7-2
CDR3aa: ASSLRDDRGLEQY

d_gene: TRBD1
v_gene: TRBV19
CDR3aa: ASSIQGAIQETQY

d_gene: .
v_gene: TRBV30
CDR3aa: AWTSGGFGAQY

d_gene: TRBD1
v_gene: TRBV5-1
CDR3aa: ASSLGTAQANTGELF

d_gene: TRBD2
v_gene: TRBV11-2
CDR3aa: ASTLGPSGTYNEQF

d_gene: TRBD1
v_gene: TRBV7-2
CDR3aa: ASSLSTGVTYEQY

d_gene: TRBD1
v_gene: TRBV4-1
CDR3aa: ASSRKQGAGGETQY

d_gene: .
v_gene: TRBV12-3/TRBV12-4
CDR3aa: ASSNGQSYEQY

d_gene: .
v_gene: TRBV6-5
CDR3aa: ASSPPGALREQF

d_gene: TRBD1
v_gene: TRBV29-1
CDR3aa: SGETGRNTEAF

d_gene: .
v_gene: TRBV7-8
CDR3aa: ASEESYNEQF

d_gene: .
v_gene: TRBV14
CDR3aa: ASSGLAGYNEQF

d_gene: TRBD1
v_gene: TRBV7-8
CDR3aa: ASSFGTGNTGELF